The 29 T cell receptor beta chains reported below all come from one sample, sequenced in a study of PD-1 blockade in classical Hodgkin lymphoma. All patients experienced relapse after autologous stem cell transplantation, and brentuximab vedotin exposure was variable. The repertoire was sequenced with immunoSEQ multiplex PCR; TCRdb's copy has only in-frame clones and lacks some. The table records approximately 27,000 clones, over 75% of them present only once. Sequencing was performed on peripheral blood mononuclear cells (PBMCs), taken at baseline. Receptors originate from a human donor with classical Hodgkin lymphoma.

This chain joins TRBV9 and TRBJ1-1; D unresolved. This CDR3 spans 15 amino acids. The germline V gene encodes CDR1 SGDLS and CDR2 YYNGEE. V gave up 0 bases and J gave up 0 bases, with 9 bases separating them. The CDR3 reads CASSVGATMNTEAFF. CDR3 bases: TGTGCCAGCAGCGTAGGAGCCACAATGAACACTGAAGCTTTCTTT.

The chain uses TRBV7-9 and TRBJ2-5, with 11 bases aligning to TRBD2. This CDR3 spans 14 amino acids. In germline, CDR1 is SEHNR, CDR2 FQNEAQ (reference sequence). The J segment lost 4 bases and the V segment lost 3 bases, leaving 1 base of the junction unmatched. The CDR3 spells CASSFSGGGETQYF. The CDR3 nucleotides are TGTGCCAGCAGCTTTAGCGGGGGGGGAGAGACCCAGTACTTC.

J is TRBJ1-2 and V is TRBV5-5; TRBD1 aligns across 8 bases. The CDR3 is 13 amino acids. Trimming cost V 4 bases and J 5 bases; bases outside gene matches: 4. Germline CDR1 SGHKS, CDR2 YYEKEE (reference sequence). As DNA, the CDR3 is TGTGCCAGCAGCGCGACAGGGGAGTATGGCTACACCTTC. It is translated as CASSATGEYGYTF.

J is TRBJ2-4 and V is TRBV7-8; unclear D gene. This CDR3 is 13 amino acids long. V lost 2 bases to trimming and J lost 6 bases, with 8 bases between them. The germline V gene has CDR1 SGHVS and CDR2 FQNEAQ. The CDR3 DNA follows: TGTGCCAGCAGCTTAAGTCAAGGAAACATTCAGTACTTC. Its translation: CASSLSQGNIQYF.

The genes are TRBV6-4 and TRBJ1-6, with 9 bases fitting TRBD1. The trim removed 0 bases at V and 7 bases at J, leaving 16 bases unmatched. The CDR3 length is 20 residues. Germline V gene lookup returns CDR1 MRHNA and CDR2 SNTAGT. The CDR3 loop is CASSDSSRQLVDRGNSPLHF. Written as DNA, the CDR3 is TGTGCCAGCAGTGACTCGAGTCGTCAATTAGTTGACAGGGGGAATTCACCCCTCCACTTT.

V and J are TRBV7-8 and TRBJ2-7, with TRBD1 matching over 8 bases. V trimming: 3 bases; J trimming: 6 bases; junction bases outside the gene matches: 10. Looked up from germline, CDR1 is SGHVS and CDR2 is FQNEAQ. The CDR3 is 15 amino acids. The chain's CDR3 is CASSLPTQGAGEQYF. CDR3 nucleotides: TGTGCCAGCAGCTTGCCCACCCAGGGGGCCGGCGAGCAGTACTTC.

The chain links TRBV7-3 to TRBJ2-3; D ambiguous. V was cut by 2 bases and J by 1 base, with 7 bases left in between. The CDR3 totals 14 residues. From germline, CDR1 is SGHTA and CDR2 FQGTGA. CDR3 bases: TGTGCCAGCAGCTTAGGCGGCCGCACAGATACGCAGTATTTT. Its translation: CASSLGGRTDTQYF.

Only one count was recorded for this clone. The chain has TRBV13 and TRBJ1-4, with D possibly being TRBD1 (5 bases). This CDR3 is built from 12 residues. Germline CDR1 PRHDT, CDR2 FYEKMQ (reference sequence). The germline V and J ends were trimmed by 2 bases and 8 bases, with 6 bases remaining between them. CDR3 amino acids: CASSLRGEKLFF. DNA for the CDR3: TGTGCCAGCAGCTTAAGGGGCGAAAAACTGTTTTTT.

V usage is TRBV5-1 and J usage is TRBJ2-7; tentative D call: TRBD2 (5 bases). Trimming took off 5 bases at V and 0 bases at J, with 9 bases between the two ends. Germline V gives CDR1 SGHRS, CDR2 YFSETQ. This CDR3 region has 13 residues. The CDR3 DNA reads as TGCGCCAGCAGTTCGGGGAGCTCCTACGAGCAGTACTTC. It specifies CASSSGSSYEQYF.

This clone was seen only a few times. The rearrangement uses TRBV7-9 and TRBJ2-1, with a weak D call TRBD2 (5 bases). Germline V gives CDR1 SEHNR, CDR2 FQNEAQ (reference sequence). The V end was cut by 2 bases, the J end by 4 bases, with 15 bases between. The CDR3 covers 16 residues. The CDR3 is CASSLRYGVGYNEQFF. The DNA of the CDR3 is TGTGCCAGCAGCTTACGTTACGGGGTAGGGTACAATGAGCAGTTCTTC.

The chain has TRBV7-8 and TRBJ1-2; D perhaps matches TRBD1 (5 bases). The V gene's germline CDR1 is SGHVS and CDR2 FQNEAQ. The CDR3 consists of 18 residues. Trimming pared 4 bases from V and 7 bases from J, leaving 28 bases between. The CDR3 region is CASSSTEGLILLSSGYTF. The CDR3 region has the DNA TGTGCCAGCAGCTCCACGGAGGGGCTAATTTTACTATCTTCTGGCTACACCTTC.

This sequence joins TRBV7-8 and TRBJ2-2, with D perhaps TRBD1 or TRBD2 (5 bases each). Germline V gives CDR1 SGHVS, CDR2 FQNEAQ. The CDR3 is 16 residues long. V dropped 1 base and J dropped 1 base, with 10 bases sitting between them. CDR3 sequence: CASSLVGVLNTGELFF. The CDR3 DNA reads as TGTGCCAGCAGCTTAGTGGGGGTATTGAACACCGGGGAGCTGTTTTTT.

The V and J genes are TRBV5-1 and TRBJ2-2; no definite D call. The CDR3 loop spans 14 amino acids. CDR1 is SGHRS, CDR2 YFSETQ, per germline. Between the trimmed V and J ends, which lost 1 base and 3 bases, there was a span of 7 bases. The CDR3 is CASSLISYTGELFF. The CDR3 DNA follows: TGCGCCAGCAGCTTGATTTCCTACACCGGGGAGCTGTTTTTT.

In this sample, this clone turned up a few times. V is TRBV7-9 and J is TRBJ2-7, with D perhaps matching TRBD1 or TRBD2 (6 bases each). Deletions cut 1 base from V and 5 bases from J, with 15 bases between. The CDR3 contains 15 residues. Looked up from germline, CDR1 is SEHNR and CDR2 is FQNEAQ (reference sequence). This CDR3 reads CASSLGAGGGDEQYF. The CDR3 region has the DNA TGTGCCAGCAGCTTAGGGGCCGGGGGCGGCGACGAGCAGTACTTC.

The chain joins TRBV7-9 to TRBJ1-2; D is unclear. The CDR3 covers 8 residues. The V gene lost 5 bases and the J gene lost 14 bases, with 6 bases spanning the gap. CDR1 SEHNR and CDR2 FQNEAQ come from the germline V gene (reference sequence). As DNA, the CDR3 is TGTGCCAGCAGCCTCGAGACCTTC. It encodes CASSLETF. The entire variable domain, with the rest obtained from reference TRBV7-9 and TRBJ1-2, is as follows: DTGVSQNPRHKITKRGQNVTFRCDPISEHNRLYWYRQTLGQGPEFLTYFQNEAQLEKSRLLSDRFSAERPKGSFSTLEIQRTEQGDSAMYLCASSLETFGSGTRLTVV.

The chain has TRBV4-2 and TRBJ1-3; no reliable D call. The ends were cut back, 4 bases at V and 0 bases at J, with 4 bases in the middle. CDR1 and CDR2 from the germline V gene are LGHNA and YNFKEQ. The CDR3 covers 13 residues. CDR3 loop: CASSRDSGNTIYF. CDR3 sequence (DNA): TGTGCCAGCAGCCGAGACTCTGGAAACACCATATATTTT.

The rearrangement uses TRBV5-1 and TRBJ1-1; weak D call: TRBD1 (6 bases). This CDR3 is 16 amino acids long. CDR1 and CDR2 from the germline V gene are SGHRS and YFSETQ. V dropped 5 bases and J dropped 0 bases, with 17 bases sitting between them. DNA for the CDR3: TGCGCCAGCAGAGACACTCGTGGACAGATGAACACTGAAGCTTTCTTT. It yields the protein CASRDTRGQMNTEAFF.

The chain employs TRBV7-6 and TRBJ1-2; 7 nucleotides agree with TRBD1. With 1 base clipped from V and 3 bases from J, the junction kept 5 bases outside the gene matches. CDR3 length: 15 residues. Germline assignment: CDR1 SGHVS and CDR2 FNYEAQ. The DNA of the CDR3 is TGTGCCAGCAGCTTAGGGCAGGGACAGTACTATGGCTACACCTTC. Translated, it gives CASSLGQGQYYGYTF.

The V call is TRBV6-5, the J call TRBJ1-1, with 8 bases aligning to TRBD1. The V and J ends lost 7 bases and 4 bases, in that order; junction bases with no gene match: 5. Germline V gene data show CDR1 as MNHEY and CDR2 as SVGAGI. CDR3 length: 13 residues. In DNA, the CDR3 is TGTGCCAGCATTGGACAGGGTCGCACTGAAGCTTTCTTT. It specifies CASIGQGRTEAFF.

The chain combines TRBV5-1 with TRBJ2-3; D remains unclear. Germline CDR1 and CDR2: SGHRS and YFSETQ. CDR3 length: 14 residues. The V and J ends lost 0 bases and 9 bases respectively, with 14 bases between them. For the CDR3, the DNA is TGCGCCAGCAGCTTGGCAGTTGGAGCAGTCACGCAGTATTTT. As protein: CASSLAVGAVTQYF.

J is TRBJ2-5 and V is TRBV7-9; 8 bases agree with TRBD1. The V segment lost 4 bases and the J segment 5 bases; nucleotides outside the gene matches: 9. The CDR3 sequence is 15 residues long. Germline loops: CDR1 SEHNR, CDR2 FQNEAQ (reference sequence). Here the CDR3 reads CASSSRTGTGETQYF. DNA of the CDR3: TGTGCCAGCAGCTCCCGGACAGGGACGGGGGAGACCCAGTACTTC.

CDR3 coding DNA: TGTGCCAGCAGCGTCGACCGAAGCTCTGGAAACACCATATATTTT. Its translation: CASSVDRSSGNTIYF. The chain couples TRBV2 to TRBJ1-3; the D is unclear. Trimming left V 6 bases short and J 0 bases short, with 12 bases between. Germline V gives CDR1 SNHLY, CDR2 FYNNEI. The CDR3 runs 15 residues.

The chain recombines TRBV7-9 with TRBJ2-3, with D possibly called TRBD1 or TRBD2 (5 bases each). CDR1 and CDR2 from the germline V gene are SEHNR and FQNEAQ (reference sequence). Deletions cut 2 bases from V and 6 bases from J, with 15 bases between. CDR3 length equals 15 residues. The CDR3 loop is CASSLRPGPRDTQYF. In DNA, the CDR3 is TGTGCCAGCAGCTTACGGCCGGGACCCCGGGATACGCAGTATTTT.

V and J are TRBV7-9 and TRBJ1-4; tentative D call: TRBD1 (5 bases). V lost 1 base, J lost 7 bases, and 13 bases lay in between. This CDR3 has 15 amino acids. The germline CDR1 and CDR2 sequences are SEHNR and FQNEAQ (reference sequence). Here the CDR3 reads CASSLDQGRIEKLFF. Written as DNA, the CDR3 is TGTGCCAGCAGCTTAGATCAGGGTCGGATTGAAAAACTGTTTTTT.

The chain links TRBV7-6 to TRBJ2-2; no definite D call. CDR1 and CDR2 (germline): SGHVS, FNYEAQ. The CDR3 covers 17 residues. V shed 5 bases and J shed 0 bases, with 16 bases lying between them. In DNA form, the CDR3 reads TGTGCCAGCAGCCTAGTTTCCGGCTCTTCGAACACCGGGGAGCTGTTTTTT. This sequence encodes CASSLVSGSSNTGELFF. Full variable domain (outside the CDR3, taken from reference TRBV7-6 and TRBJ2-2): GAGVSQSPRYKVTKRGQDVALRCDPISGHVSLYWYRQALGQGPEFLTYFNYEAQQDKSGLPNDRFSAERPEGSISTLTIQRTEQRDSAMYRCASSLVSGSSNTGELFFGEGSRLTVL.

This clone occurred once. The rearrangement uses TRBV7-2 and TRBJ1-2, with unresolved D. The germline gives CDR1 SGHTA, CDR2 FQGNSA. Trimming pared 1 base from V and 5 bases from J, leaving 8 bases between. CDR3 size: 13 residues. CDR3 bases: TGTGCCAGCAGCTTAGATTCGTCATATGGCTACACCTTC. Translation gives CASSLDSSYGYTF.

V is TRBV7-8 and J is TRBJ1-2; D is uncertain. V shed 0 bases and J shed 8 bases, with 19 bases lying between them. This CDR3 spans 16 amino acids. Germline CDR1 is SGHVS and CDR2 is FQNEAQ. CDR3 sequence reads: CASSLAPIGSATGYTF. CDR3 DNA: TGTGCCAGCAGCTTAGCTCCCATAGGGTCCGCGACGGGCTACACCTTC.

The chain combines TRBV6-6 with TRBJ2-3; possibly TRBD2 for D (6 bases). Germline loops: CDR1 MNHNY, CDR2 SVGAGI (reference sequence). V was shortened by 6 bases and J by 5 bases, with 21 bases between the two germline ends. The CDR3 loop spans 16 amino acids. Here the CDR3 DNA reads TGTGCCAGCAGCCCATCGGCGGGGAAGCTCGGAGATACGCAGTATTTT. It translates to CASSPSAGKLGDTQYF.

The rearrangement links TRBV4-2 to TRBJ1-2; D call uncertain. Trimming took off 2 bases at V and 5 bases at J, with 15 bases between the two ends. CDR3 length equals 15 residues. The germline gives CDR1 LGHNA, CDR2 YNFKEQ. The CDR3 bases are TGTGCCAGCAGCCAAAGTGAGGCAGGACCGTATGGCTACACCTTC. This gives the protein CASSQSEAGPYGYTF.